This TCR beta chain originates from a study of a mutant IDH1 vaccine in newly diagnosed glioma. This clone came up a few times. Its antigen is unidentified. The time point here: week 5, during vaccination. In every dose of vaccine, 300 ug of mutant IDH1 20-mer peptide was given alongside topical imiquimod. Tumors from donors were new WHO grade 3 or 4 IDH1-mutant astrocytomas with ATRX loss. Sequencing used immunoSEQ multiplex PCR; TCRdb keeps in-frame clones, though not all of them. The sample shows some 42,000 clones, approximately 83% of them seen only once. The CDR3 is 13 amino acids. V lost 0 bases to trimming and J lost 4 bases, with 3 bases between them. The germline gives CDR1 WNHNN, CDR2 SYGVQD (reference sequence).

This sequence originates from a man in his forties or fifties with glioma. This chain connects TRBV10-1 to TRBJ2-2; D call uncertain. The starting material was PBMCs, obtained from a glioma patient whose treatment included an IDH1 peptide vaccine. CDR3 region: CASSESLTGELFF. The CDR3 DNA sequence: TGCGCCAGCAGTGAGTCCCTCACCGGGGAGCTGTTTTTT.